This T cell receptor (beta chain) originates from a study of blood T cell repertoires in COVID-19. The study recruited people aged about 18 to 95 years across approximately 23 US areas. TCRdb keeps only in-frame clones here, not all; method: immunoSEQ multiplex PCR. The sample shows under 300,000 clones, roughly 87% of them seen only once. The sample consisted of PBMCs or T cells enriched from blood (not recorded which). This receptor was obtained from a young woman with acute COVID-19.

In DNA, the CDR3 is TGTGCCAGCAGTTACACCGGAGACAAAAACATTCAGTACTTC. Protein product: CASSYTGDKNIQYF. This chain links TRBV6-5 with TRBJ2-4; no definite D call. Trimming removed 2 bases from V and 3 bases from J, with 8 bases in between. CDR3 length equals 14 residues. Germline assignment: CDR1 MNHEY and CDR2 SVGAGI.